This TCR beta chain stems from a study of cytomegalovirus exposure and HLA in healthy donors. Study-wide results and limits: Later work found that TCR association rates differed between HLA loci; DRB1 had the most and HLA-C the fewest. Many donors shared some public TCRs, even though most TCR sequences were rare. Later on, an analysis found that several of the most significant clusters appeared to be linked to common viral pathogens, which included parvovirus B19. According to the study, 160 or so TCR beta chains were cytomegalovirus-associated.

Details on this clone: Its antigen is not known.

PCR amplification relied on 60 Vbeta primers (plus 13 Jbeta primers). TCRdb's table, derived via immunoSEQ multiplex PCR, lists solely in-frame clones and lacks some. The table has 150,000 or so clones, 70% to 85% seen once. The CDR3 extends over 15 amino acids. The trim removed 1 base at V and 7 bases at J, leaving 3 bases unmatched. Germline V gene lookup returns CDR1 MNHEY and CDR2 SMNVEV (reference sequence). The chain uses TRBV27 and TRBJ2-2, with TRBD2 matching 10 bases. The clonotype was recovered from a female donor in good health and CMV-seronegative. Input material: PBMCs. The DNA of the CDR3 is TGTGCCAGCAGTTTATATTTAGCGGGGGGCGGGGAGCTGTTTTTT. Amino acid sequence: CASSLYLAGGGELFF.